Given below is one T cell receptor (beta chain) in context. Its antigen remains unknown. This sample was included in a study of T-cell reconstitution after alpha-beta-depleted transplantation in children. General study points: Several hundred rapidly expanded clones from non-depleted graft cells reportedly supplied alpha-beta T cells about two months post-transplant. From newly produced T cells came most of the T-cell counts and diversity one year after transplant. The origin of high day-60 TCRbeta diversity in some patients lay in surviving recipient T cells and thymic progenitors.

The TCRbeta library incorporated unique molecular identifiers. TCRdb used MiXCR to reprocess the PCR reads, holding one entry per CDR3 protein. The sample has fewer than 3,000 distinct CDR3 sequences; 20% to 25% are singletons. CDR3 size: 16 residues. The V and J ends lost 4 bases and 5 bases, in that order; junction bases with no gene match: 9. Germline V CDR1 and CDR2: MDHEN, SYDVKM. The source was PBMCs, mostly from graft donor cells, collected 60 days after TCRalphabeta/CD19-depleted stem cell transplant. The chain combines TRBV28 with TRBJ2-1; the match to TRBD2 covers 9 bases. The source is a female patient younger than 18 who had a stem cell transplant for acute lymphoblastic leukemia, so the T cells may come from the graft donor. DNA of the CDR3: TGTGCCAGCAGTTGGCATTTGACTAGCGGAGACAATGAGCAGTTCTTC. Protein product: CASSWHLTSGDNEQFF. Full variable domain (missing parts from reference TRBV28 and TRBJ2-1): DVKVTQSSRYLVKRTGEKVFLECVQDMDHENMFWYRQDPGLGLRLIYFSYDVKMKEKGDIPEGYSVSREKKERFSLILESASTNQTSMYLCASSWHLTSGDNEQFFGPGTRLTVL.